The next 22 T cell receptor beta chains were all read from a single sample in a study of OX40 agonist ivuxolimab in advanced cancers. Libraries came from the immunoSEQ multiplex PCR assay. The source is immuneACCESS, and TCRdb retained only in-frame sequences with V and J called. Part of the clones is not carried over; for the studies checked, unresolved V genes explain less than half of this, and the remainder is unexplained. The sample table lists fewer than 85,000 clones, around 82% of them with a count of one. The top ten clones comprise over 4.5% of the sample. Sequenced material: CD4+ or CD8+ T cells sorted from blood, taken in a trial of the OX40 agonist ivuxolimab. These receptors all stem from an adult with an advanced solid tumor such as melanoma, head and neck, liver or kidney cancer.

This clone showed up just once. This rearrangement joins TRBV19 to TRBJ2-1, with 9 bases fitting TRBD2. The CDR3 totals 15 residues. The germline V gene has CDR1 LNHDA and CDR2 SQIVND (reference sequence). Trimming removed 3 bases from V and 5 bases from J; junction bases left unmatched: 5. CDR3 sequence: CASSISSGDHNEQFF. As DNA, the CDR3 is TGTGCCAGTAGTATCTCTAGCGGGGACCACAATGAGCAGTTCTTC.

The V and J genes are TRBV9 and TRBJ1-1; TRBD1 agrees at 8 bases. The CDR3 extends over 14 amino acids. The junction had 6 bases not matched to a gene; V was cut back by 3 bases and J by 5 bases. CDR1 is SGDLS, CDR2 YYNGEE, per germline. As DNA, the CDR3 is TGTGCCAGCAGCGCCCAGGGGGCTGGGACTGAAGCTTTCTTT. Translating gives CASSAQGAGTEAFF.

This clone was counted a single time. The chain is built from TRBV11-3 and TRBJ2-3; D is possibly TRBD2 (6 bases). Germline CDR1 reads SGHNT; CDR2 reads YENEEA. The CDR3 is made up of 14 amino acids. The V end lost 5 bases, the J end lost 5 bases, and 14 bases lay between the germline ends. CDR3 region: CASSLPGAGDTQYF. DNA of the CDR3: TGTGCCAGCAGCCTCCCTGGAGCGGGAGATACGCAGTATTTT.

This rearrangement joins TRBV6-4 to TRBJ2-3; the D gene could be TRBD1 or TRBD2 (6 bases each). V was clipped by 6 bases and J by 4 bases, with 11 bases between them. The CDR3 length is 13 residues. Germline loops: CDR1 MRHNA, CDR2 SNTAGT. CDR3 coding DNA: TGTGCCAGCAGAGCGAGGGGGGCAGATACGCAGTATTTT. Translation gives CASRARGADTQYF.

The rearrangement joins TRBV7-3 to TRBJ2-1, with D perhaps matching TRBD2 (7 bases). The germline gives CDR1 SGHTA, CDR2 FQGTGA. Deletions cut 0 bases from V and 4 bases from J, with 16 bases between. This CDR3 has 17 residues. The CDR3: CASSLTPRGAEYNEQFF. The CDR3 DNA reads TGTGCCAGCAGCTTAACCCCACGGGGGGCGGAATACAATGAGCAGTTCTTC.

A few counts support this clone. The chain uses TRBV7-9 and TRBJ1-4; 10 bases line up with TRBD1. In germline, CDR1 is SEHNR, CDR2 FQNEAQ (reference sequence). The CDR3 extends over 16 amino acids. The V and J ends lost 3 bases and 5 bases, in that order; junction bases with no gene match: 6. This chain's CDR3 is CASSFDPGQGNEKLFF. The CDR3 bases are TGTGCCAGCAGCTTCGATCCGGGACAGGGGAATGAAAAACTGTTTTTT.

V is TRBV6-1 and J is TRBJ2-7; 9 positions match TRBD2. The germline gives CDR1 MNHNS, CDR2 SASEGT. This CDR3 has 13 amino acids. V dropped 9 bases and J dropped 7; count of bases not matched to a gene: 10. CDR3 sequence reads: CASPGGTSREQYF. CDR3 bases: TGTGCCAGTCCCGGGGGGACTAGCAGGGAGCAGTACTTC.

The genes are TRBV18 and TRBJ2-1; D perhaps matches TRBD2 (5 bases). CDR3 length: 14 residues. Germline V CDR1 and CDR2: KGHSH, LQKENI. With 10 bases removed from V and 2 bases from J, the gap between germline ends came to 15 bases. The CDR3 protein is CATSGSNTYNEQFF. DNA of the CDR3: TGTGCCACCTCGGGGTCGAATACCTACAATGAGCAGTTCTTC.

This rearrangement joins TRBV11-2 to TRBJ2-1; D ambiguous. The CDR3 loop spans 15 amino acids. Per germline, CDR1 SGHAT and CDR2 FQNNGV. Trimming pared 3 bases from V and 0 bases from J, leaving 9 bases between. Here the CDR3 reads CASSLGQSSYNEQFF. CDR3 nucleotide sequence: TGTGCCAGCAGCTTGGGCCAGAGCTCCTACAATGAGCAGTTCTTC.

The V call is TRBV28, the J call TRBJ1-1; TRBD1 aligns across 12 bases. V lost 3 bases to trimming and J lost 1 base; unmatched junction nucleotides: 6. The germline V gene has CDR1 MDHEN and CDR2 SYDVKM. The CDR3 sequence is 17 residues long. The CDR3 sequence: CASSLGGTGGKNTEAFF. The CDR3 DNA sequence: TGTGCCAGCAGTTTGGGAGGGACAGGGGGCAAGAACACTGAAGCTTTCTTT.

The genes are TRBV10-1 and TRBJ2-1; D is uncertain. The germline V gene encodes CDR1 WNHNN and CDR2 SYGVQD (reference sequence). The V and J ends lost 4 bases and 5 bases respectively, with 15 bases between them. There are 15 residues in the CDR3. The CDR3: CASSVFPTSDNEQFF. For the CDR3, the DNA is TGCGCCAGCAGTGTGTTTCCCACATCGGACAATGAGCAGTTCTTC.

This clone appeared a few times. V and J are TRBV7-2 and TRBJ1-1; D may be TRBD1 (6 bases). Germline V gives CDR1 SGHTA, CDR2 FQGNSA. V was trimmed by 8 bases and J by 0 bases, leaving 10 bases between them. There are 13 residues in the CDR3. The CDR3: CASGAGVNTEAFF. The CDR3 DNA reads TGTGCCAGCGGCGCAGGGGTGAACACTGAAGCTTTCTTT.

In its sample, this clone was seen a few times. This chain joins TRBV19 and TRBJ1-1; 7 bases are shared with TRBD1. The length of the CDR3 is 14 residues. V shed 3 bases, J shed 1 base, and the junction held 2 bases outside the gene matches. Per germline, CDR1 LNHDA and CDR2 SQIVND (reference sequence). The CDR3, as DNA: TGTGCCAGTAGTATCGGGACAGAGAACACTGAAGCTTTCTTT. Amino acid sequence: CASSIGTENTEAFF.

CDR3 coding DNA: TGCGCCAGCAGCCAAGATCTGGGTGTAGGCTACGAGCAGTACTTC. Translating gives CASSQDLGVGYEQYF. The chain uses TRBV4-3 and TRBJ2-7, with D unclear. CDR1 and CDR2 from the germline V gene are LGHNA and YSLEER. V was shortened by 0 bases and J by 3 bases, with 12 bases between the two germline ends. The CDR3 sequence is 15 residues long.

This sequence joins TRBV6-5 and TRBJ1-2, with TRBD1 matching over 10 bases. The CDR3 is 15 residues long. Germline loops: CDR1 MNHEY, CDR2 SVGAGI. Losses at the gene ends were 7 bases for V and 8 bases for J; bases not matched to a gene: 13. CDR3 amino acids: CASTDRDRGPDGYTF. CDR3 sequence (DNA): TGTGCCAGCACCGACCGGGACAGGGGCCCCGACGGCTACACCTTC.

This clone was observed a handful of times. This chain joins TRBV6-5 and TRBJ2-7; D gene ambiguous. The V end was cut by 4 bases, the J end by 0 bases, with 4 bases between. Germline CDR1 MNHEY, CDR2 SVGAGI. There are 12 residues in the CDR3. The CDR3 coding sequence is TGTGCCAGCAGTTTGGACTCCTACGAGCAGTACTTC. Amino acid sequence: CASSLDSYEQYF.

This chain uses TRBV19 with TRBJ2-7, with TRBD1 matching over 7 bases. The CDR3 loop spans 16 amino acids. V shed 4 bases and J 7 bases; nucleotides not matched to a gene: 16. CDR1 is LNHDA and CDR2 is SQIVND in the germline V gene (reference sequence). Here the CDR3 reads CASSTRADRRPGEQYF. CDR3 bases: TGTGCCAGTAGTACCAGAGCGGACAGGCGGCCGGGTGAGCAGTACTTC.

Here the CDR3 DNA reads TGTGCCATCAGTGACGGAGACCATCAGCCCCAGCATTTT. Its translation is CAISDGDHQPQHF. V gene TRBV10-3 combines with J gene TRBJ1-5; D is unclear. Germline CDR1 is ENHRY and CDR2 is SYGVKD. The CDR3 sequence is 13 residues long. The ends were cut back, 3 bases at V and 5 bases at J, with 8 bases in the middle.

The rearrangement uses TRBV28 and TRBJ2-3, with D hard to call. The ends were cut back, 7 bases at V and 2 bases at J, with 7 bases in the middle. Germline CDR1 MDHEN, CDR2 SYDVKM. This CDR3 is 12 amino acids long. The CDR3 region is CASKGPTDTQYF. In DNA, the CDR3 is TGTGCCAGCAAAGGCCCCACAGATACGCAGTATTTT.

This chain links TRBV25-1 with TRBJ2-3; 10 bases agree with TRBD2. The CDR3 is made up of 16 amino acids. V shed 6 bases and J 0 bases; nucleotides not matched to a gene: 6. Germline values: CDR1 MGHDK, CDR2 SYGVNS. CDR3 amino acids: CASRLAGSASTDTQYF. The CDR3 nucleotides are TGTGCCAGCAGACTAGCGGGGTCTGCTAGCACAGATACGCAGTATTTT.

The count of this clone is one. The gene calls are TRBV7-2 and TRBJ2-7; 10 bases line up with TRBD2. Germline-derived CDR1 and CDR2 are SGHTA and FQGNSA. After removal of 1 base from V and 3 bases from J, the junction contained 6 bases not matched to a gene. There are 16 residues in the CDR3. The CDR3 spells CASSLGHTSGNYEQYF. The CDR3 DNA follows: TGTGCCAGCAGCTTAGGCCACACTAGCGGGAACTACGAGCAGTACTTC.

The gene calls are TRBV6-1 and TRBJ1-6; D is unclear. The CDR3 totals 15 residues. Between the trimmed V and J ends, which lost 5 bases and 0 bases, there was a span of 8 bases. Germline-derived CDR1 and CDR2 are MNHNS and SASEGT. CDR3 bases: TGTGCCAGCAGTCCCTCTGCCTCCTATAATTCACCCCTCCACTTT. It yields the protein CASSPSASYNSPLHF.